This T cell receptor (beta chain) was recorded in a study of T cells in women clearing cervical HPV infection. Study in general: Cases' blood sampling followed lesion detection by median around 160 days (90 to 200). Study results and caveats: Richness differences could reflect unmeasured T-cell content per sample.

CDR1 DFQATT and CDR2 SNEGSKA come from the germline V gene (reference sequence). The CDR3 length is 16 residues. V shed 3 bases and J 0 bases; nucleotides not matched to a gene: 6. In the case of this clone: Its antigen is undetermined. The sequence runs out 3 residues before the end of the CDR3; the remainder is reconstructed from the germline J gene.

Genomic DNA, averaging about 1,100 ng per sample, yielded TCR beta CDR3 via immunoSEQ. Data came from immunoSEQ multiplex PCR; TCRdb stores just in-frame clones and leaves some out. The listing records fewer than 30,000 clones. Dot-blot hybridization genotyped cervical HPV amplified with MY09/MY11 PCR. The specimen was blood buffy coat. The origin of this receptor is a woman between 18 and 70 years old with a cervical HPV16 infection that either progressed to CIN3+ or cleared (not recorded which). The rearrangement uses TRBV20-1 and TRBJ1-1; 11 nucleotides match TRBD1. The CDR3 sequence: CSASPGQGVMNTEAFF. Incomplete CDR3 DNA: TGCAGTGCTAGTCCGGGACAGGGGGTAATGAACACTGAA.